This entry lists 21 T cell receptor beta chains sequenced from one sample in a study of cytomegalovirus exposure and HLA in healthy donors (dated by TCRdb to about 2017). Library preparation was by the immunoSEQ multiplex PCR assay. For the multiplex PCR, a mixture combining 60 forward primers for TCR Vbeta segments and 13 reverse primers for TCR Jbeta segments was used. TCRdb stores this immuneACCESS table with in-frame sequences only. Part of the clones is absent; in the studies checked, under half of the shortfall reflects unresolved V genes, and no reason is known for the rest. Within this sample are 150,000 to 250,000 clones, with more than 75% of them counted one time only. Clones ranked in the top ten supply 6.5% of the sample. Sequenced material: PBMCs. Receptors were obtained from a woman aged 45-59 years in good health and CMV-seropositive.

The CDR3 here is CASSLSWGQHYGYTF. The CDR3 DNA is TGTGCCAGCAGCTTAAGCTGGGGGCAGCACTATGGCTACACCTTC. The gene calls are TRBV7-2 and TRBJ1-2; D might be TRBD1 (6 bases). Germline CDR1 is SGHTA and CDR2 is FQGNSA. This CDR3 is 15 amino acids long. V lost 2 bases and J lost 3, with 13 bases in between.

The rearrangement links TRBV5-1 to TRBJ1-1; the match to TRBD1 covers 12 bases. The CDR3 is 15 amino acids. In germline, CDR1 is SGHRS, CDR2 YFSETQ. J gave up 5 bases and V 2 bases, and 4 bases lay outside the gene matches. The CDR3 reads CASSFGTGGRTEAFF. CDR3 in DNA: TGCGCCAGCAGCTTCGGGACAGGGGGCAGAACTGAAGCTTTCTTT. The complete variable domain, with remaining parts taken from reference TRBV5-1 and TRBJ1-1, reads KAGVTQTPRYLIKTRGQQVTLSCSPISGHRSVSWYQQTPGQGLQFLFEYFSETQRNKGNFPGRFSGRQFSNSRSEMNVSTLELGDSALYLCASSFGTGGRTEAFFGQGTRLTVV.

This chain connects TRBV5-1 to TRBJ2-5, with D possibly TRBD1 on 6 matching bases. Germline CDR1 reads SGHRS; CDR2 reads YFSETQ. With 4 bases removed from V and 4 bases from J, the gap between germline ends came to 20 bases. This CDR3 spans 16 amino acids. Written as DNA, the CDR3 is TGCGCCAGCAGCCTTGTAGGGAGACAGGAAGGAGAGACCCAGTACTTC. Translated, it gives CASSLVGRQEGETQYF. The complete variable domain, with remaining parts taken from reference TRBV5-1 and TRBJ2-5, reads KAGVTQTPRYLIKTRGQQVTLSCSPISGHRSVSWYQQTPGQGLQFLFEYFSETQRNKGNFPGRFSGRQFSNSRSEMNVSTLELGDSALYLCASSLVGRQEGETQYFGPGTRLLVL.

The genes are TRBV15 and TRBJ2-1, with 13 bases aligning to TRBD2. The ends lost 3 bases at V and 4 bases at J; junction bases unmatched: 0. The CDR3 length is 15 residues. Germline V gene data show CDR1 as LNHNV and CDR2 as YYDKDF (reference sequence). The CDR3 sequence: CATSRTSGGYNEQFF. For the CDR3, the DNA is TGTGCCACCAGCAGGACTAGCGGGGGGTACAATGAGCAGTTCTTC.

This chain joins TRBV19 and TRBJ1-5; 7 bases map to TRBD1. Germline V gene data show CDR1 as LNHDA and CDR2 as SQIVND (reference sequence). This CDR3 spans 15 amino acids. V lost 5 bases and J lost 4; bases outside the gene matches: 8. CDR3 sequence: CASSPPGTANQPQHF. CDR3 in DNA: TGTGCCAGTAGTCCGCCCGGGACAGCGAATCAGCCCCAGCATTTT.

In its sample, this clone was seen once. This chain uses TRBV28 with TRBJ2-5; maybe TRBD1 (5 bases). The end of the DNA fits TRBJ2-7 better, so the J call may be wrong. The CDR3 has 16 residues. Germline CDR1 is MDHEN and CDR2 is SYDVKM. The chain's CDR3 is CASSFSRWGQGYEQYF. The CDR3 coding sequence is TGTGCCAGCAGTTTTAGTAGGTGGGGTCAGGGTTACGAGCAGTACTTC.

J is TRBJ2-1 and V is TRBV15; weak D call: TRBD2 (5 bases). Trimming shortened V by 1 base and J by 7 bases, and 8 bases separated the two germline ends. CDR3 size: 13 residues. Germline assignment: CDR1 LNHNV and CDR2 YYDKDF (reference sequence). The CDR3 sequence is CATSRVGGNEQFF. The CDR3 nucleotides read TGTGCCACCAGCAGAGTAGGAGGAAATGAGCAGTTCTTC.

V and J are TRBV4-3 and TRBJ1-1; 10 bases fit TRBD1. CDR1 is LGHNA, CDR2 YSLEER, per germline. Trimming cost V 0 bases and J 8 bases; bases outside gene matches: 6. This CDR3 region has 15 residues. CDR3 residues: CASSQDGTGVREAFF. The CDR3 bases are TGCGCCAGCAGCCAAGATGGGACAGGGGTCAGGGAAGCTTTCTTT.

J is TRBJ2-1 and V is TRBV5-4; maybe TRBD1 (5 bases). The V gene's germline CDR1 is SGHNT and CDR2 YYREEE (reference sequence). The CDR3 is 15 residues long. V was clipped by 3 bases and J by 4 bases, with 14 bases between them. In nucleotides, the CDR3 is TGTGCCAGCAGCTCCCTCCTTGACAGATACAATGAGCAGTTCTTC. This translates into CASSSLLDRYNEQFF.

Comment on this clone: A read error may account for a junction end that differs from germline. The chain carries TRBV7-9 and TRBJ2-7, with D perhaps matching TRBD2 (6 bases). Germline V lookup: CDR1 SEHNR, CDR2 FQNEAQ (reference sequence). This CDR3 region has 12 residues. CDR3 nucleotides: TGTTCCAGCAGCCGACTAGGAGCCGAGCAGTACTTC. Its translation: CSSSRLGAEQYF.

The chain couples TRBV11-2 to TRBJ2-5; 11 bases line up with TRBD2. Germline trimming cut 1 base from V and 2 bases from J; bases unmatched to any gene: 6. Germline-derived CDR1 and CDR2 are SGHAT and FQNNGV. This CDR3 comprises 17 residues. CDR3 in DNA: TGTGCCAGCAGCTTAGGGGCTAGCGGGGGGCCGCAAGAGACCCAGTACTTC. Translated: CASSLGASGGPQETQYF.

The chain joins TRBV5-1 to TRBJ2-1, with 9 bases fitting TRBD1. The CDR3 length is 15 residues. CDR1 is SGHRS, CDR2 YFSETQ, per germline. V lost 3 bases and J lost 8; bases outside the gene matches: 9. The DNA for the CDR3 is TGCGCCAGCAGCTACCGACAGGGGGGAACGGATGAGCAGTTCTTC. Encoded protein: CASSYRQGGTDEQFF.

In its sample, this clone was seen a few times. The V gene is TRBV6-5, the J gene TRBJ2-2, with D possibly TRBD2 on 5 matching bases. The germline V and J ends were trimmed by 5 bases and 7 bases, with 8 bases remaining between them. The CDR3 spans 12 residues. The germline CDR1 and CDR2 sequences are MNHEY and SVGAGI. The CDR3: CASSPRGGELFF. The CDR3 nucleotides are TGTGCCAGCAGTCCCCGGGGCGGGGAGCTGTTTTTT.

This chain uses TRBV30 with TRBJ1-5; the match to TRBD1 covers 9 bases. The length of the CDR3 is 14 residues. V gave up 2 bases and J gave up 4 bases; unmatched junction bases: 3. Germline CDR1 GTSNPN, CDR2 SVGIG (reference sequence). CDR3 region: CAWSYRGRNQPQHF. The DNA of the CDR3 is TGTGCCTGGAGTTACAGGGGGCGTAATCAGCCCCAGCATTTT.

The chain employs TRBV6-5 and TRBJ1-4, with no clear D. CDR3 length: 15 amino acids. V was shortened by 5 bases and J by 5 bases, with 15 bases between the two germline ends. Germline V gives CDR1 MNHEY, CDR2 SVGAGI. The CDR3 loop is CASSRGPLRNEKLFF. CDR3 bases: TGTGCCAGCAGTCGTGGGCCACTTCGCAATGAAAAACTGTTTTTT.

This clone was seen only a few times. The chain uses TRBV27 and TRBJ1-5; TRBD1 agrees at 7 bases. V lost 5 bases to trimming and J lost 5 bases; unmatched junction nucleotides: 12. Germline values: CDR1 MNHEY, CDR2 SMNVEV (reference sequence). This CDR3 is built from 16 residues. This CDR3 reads CASSLPTGRADQPQHF. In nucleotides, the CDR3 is TGTGCCAGCAGTCTCCCGACAGGGCGGGCGGATCAGCCCCAGCATTTT.

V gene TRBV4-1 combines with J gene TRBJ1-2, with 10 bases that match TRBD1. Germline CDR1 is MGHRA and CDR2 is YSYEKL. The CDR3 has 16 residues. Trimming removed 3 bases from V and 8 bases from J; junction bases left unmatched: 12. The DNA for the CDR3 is TGCGCCAGCAGCCAGGGAAATACCGGGACAGGGGAAGGCTACACCTTC. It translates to CASSQGNTGTGEGYTF.

The CDR3 DNA is TGTGCCACCAGCAACAGGGGTAATGGCTACACCTTC. It translates to CATSNRGNGYTF. The J gene is TRBJ1-2, the V gene TRBV15; 7 positions agree with TRBD1. Germline V gives CDR1 LNHNV, CDR2 YYDKDF (reference sequence). This CDR3 has 12 residues. V was pared by 4 bases and J by 6 bases, with 2 bases of the junction left unmatched.

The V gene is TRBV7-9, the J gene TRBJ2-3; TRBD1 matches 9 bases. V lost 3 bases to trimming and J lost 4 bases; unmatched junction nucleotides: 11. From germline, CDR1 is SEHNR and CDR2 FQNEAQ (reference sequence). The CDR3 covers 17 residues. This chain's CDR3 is CASSFPAGTGTADTQYF. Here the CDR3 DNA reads TGTGCCAGCAGCTTCCCGGCCGGGACAGGGACCGCAGATACGCAGTATTTT.

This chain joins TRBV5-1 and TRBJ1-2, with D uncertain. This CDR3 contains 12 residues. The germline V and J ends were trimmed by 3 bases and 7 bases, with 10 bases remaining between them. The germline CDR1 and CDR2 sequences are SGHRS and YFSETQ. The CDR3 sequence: CASSWELGGYTF. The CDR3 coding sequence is TGCGCCAGCAGCTGGGAGCTGGGTGGCTACACCTTC.

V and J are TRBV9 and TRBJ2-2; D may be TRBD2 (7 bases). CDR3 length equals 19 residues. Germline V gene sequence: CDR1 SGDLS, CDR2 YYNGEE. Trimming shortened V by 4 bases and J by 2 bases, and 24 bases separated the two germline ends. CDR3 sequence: CASSPSFGGQRRNTGELFF. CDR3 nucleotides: TGTGCCAGCAGCCCTAGCTTCGGGGGGCAGCGGAGAAACACCGGGGAGCTGTTTTTT.